The present TCR beta chain was sequenced within a study of Graves' ophthalmopathy and Graves' hyperthyroidism listed by TCRdb under 2018. Broadly, across the study: Peripheral blood samples were taken at the time of initial diagnosis, before any treatment was given. In total, under 150 blood samples were TCR-sequenced: around 42 ophthalmopathy, under 80 hyperthyroidism and about 17 hyperthyroidism-to-ophthalmopathy patients. The approximately 100 discovery patients were randomly divided into training and test sets at a 7:3 ratio. The study used TCR beta repertoire signatures to distinguish Graves' ophthalmopathy from Graves' hyperthyroidism and to predict progression to ophthalmopathy. In six hyperthyroidism patients, T-cell repertoires of thyroid tissue and blood were compared. The independent validation cohort included roughly 19 hyperthyroidism patients plus 17 patients who later progressed from hyperthyroidism to ophthalmopathy. To explore V-J signatures distinguishing ophthalmopathy from hyperthyroidism, a discovery set of under 110 patients (fewer than 45 ophthalmopathy, 57 stable hyperthyroidism) was enrolled. Following sample collection, hyperthyroidism patients were given methimazole at a starting dose of 30 mg daily, and ophthalmopathy patients were given high-dose intravenous methylprednisolone. What the work shows at the level of the full study, not this receptor alone: The 13-signature model separated ophthalmopathy from stable hyperthyroidism with roughly 89% sensitivity and around 81% specificity in cross-validation, and 80%/75% in the test set. In validation, the model predicted ophthalmopathy progression with about 70% sensitivity and less than 80% specificity; around twelve predicted patients were CT-confirmed with GO in a median of approximately 6.2 months. Sample size was not predetermined statistically, and investigators were not blinded to group allocation. Most expanded thyroid clonotypes with frequency above 0.001 were also detected in blood, suggesting blood repertoires may reflect the thyroid immune response.

This clonotype was detected ten times or more. Its antigen target is currently unknown. Within one base of it there is no much larger clone, and no base qualities were kept. Patients with ophthalmopathy had moderately to severely active disease, with a Clinical Activity Score of 3 or more, a NOSPECS grade of 4 or more, and a disease duration of less than 3 months. Patients were excluded if they had other autoimmune diseases, uncontrolled infections, pregnancy or lactation. Diagnosis was based on clinical symptoms, serum thyroxine, TRAb, thyroid ultrasound and orbital computed tomography. Using Ficoll-Paque density gradient centrifugation, PBMCs were isolated from about 9.4 ml of fresh peripheral blood. Total RNA was extracted using Trizol reagent, and RNA quality was checked on an Agilent 2100 Bioanalyzer. For repertoire sequencing, the TCR beta CDR3 regions were amplified from RNA transcripts. HTBI primers and the Qiagen OneStep RT-PCR kit were used in a first-round RT-PCR, which was followed by a second-round multiplex PCR, size selection and purification. Sequencing of the libraries was carried out on an Illumina HiSeq2000 in paired-end mode with 100 bp reads. The paper's processing steps were these. SOAPnuke was used to process the reads, throwing out any read that had adapters, had uncalled bases, had a mean Phred below 15, or lacked an exact constant-primer or identifier match. COPE v1.2.5 was used to merge high-quality paired reads. Each unique nucleotide sequence was treated as a clonotype, and MiTCR v1.1 was used to align the clonotypes to the IMGT TRB V, D and J references. Only V-J combinations with frequency above 0.0001 were analysed, covering about 99% of repertoires. A TCR clonal expansion and chaos score per V-J combination was defined as the ratio of F50 clonal expansion to chaos observed in the TCRdist matrix. Features were reduced by Welch's t-statistics and random forest to 10 to 15 V-J combinations, which fed a naive Bayes classifier. The Morisita-Horn index was used to measure how similar the thyroid and blood repertoires were. TCRdb handled the public reads itself, with Q25 trimming in fastp and clone calling in MiXCR, and kept productive beta chains. CDR3 protein duplicates are merged, each entry listing the most common genes and DNA. The V and J calls here are based on TCRdb, not the publication. For this sample there are about 180,000 distinct CDR3 sequences; over 35% appear just once. About 6% of the sample goes to the ten largest clones.

The germline ends are 3 bases apart after V is trimmed by 2 bases and J by 4 bases. Including cysteine and phenylalanine, the CDR3 has 11 amino acids. Only CDR3 DNA is held: 33 bases, read in frame from base 1. From the germline V gene, CDR1 is SNHLY and CDR2 is FYNNEI. Sequencing was done on a sample of peripheral blood. This sequence was found in a woman aged 40 to 50 with Graves' ophthalmopathy. Donor details come from another sample of the same person, matched by shared clones. The chain links TRBV2 with TRBJ2-7; no D gene is confidently identified. The sequenced DNA: TGTGCCAGCAGTGAATTGTACGAGCAGTACTTC. This translates into CASSELYEQYF. The CDR3, completed at both ends by the reference TRBV2 and TRBJ2-7 genes, gives the full variable domain EPEVTQTPSHQVTQMGQEVILRCVPISNHLYFYWYRQILGQKVEFLVSFYNNEISEKSEIFDDQFSVERPDGSNFTLKIRSTKLEDSAMYFCASSELYEQYFGPGTRLTVT.